A single sample gave rise to the 4 T cell receptor beta chains below, sequenced in a study of blood T cell repertoires in COVID-19. Profiling relied on immunoSEQ multiplex PCR, and the TCRdb table lists in-frame clones only, not all of them. The sample shows about 410,000 clones, roughly 88% of them seen only once. Material: PBMCs or T cells enriched from blood (not recorded which). These receptors were collected from a man aged 18 to 29 who had recovered from COVID-19.

The chain joins TRBV14 to TRBJ1-1; no firm D call. Trimming stripped 4 bases from V and 0 bases from J, with 15 bases between. From germline, CDR1 is SGHDN and CDR2 FVKESK. This CDR3 has 16 amino acids. The CDR3 DNA sequence: TGTGCCAGCAGCCTTCGGAGACCGAACATGAACACTGAAGCTTTCTTT. The encoded protein is CASSLRRPNMNTEAFF.

This sequence joins TRBV27 and TRBJ1-2, with 7 bases lining up with TRBD1. V gave up 0 bases and J gave up 1 base; unmatched junction bases: 11. The CDR3 runs 18 residues. Germline loops: CDR1 MNHEY, CDR2 SMNVEV (reference sequence). The CDR3 DNA is TGTGCCAGCAGTTTATCGGGGTTTGCGGGACAGCGTAACTATGGCTACACCTTC. Translated: CASSLSGFAGQRNYGYTF.

The chain carries TRBV3-1 (or the pseudogene TRBV3-2) and TRBJ2-3; 8 nucleotides align to TRBD1. Germline assignment: CDR1 LGHDT and CDR2 YNNKEL (reference sequence). The ends lost 5 bases at V and 2 bases at J; junction bases unmatched: 12. CDR3 length: 17 amino acids. The CDR3 bases are TGTGCCAGCAGCGCCCTACCGGGACAGGCCCCCACAGATACGCAGTATTTT. Translating it yields CASSALPGQAPTDTQYF.

This chain links TRBV10-1 with TRBJ2-2; D gene uncertain. V shed 6 bases and J shed 2 bases, with 7 bases lying between them. The germline V gene has CDR1 WNHNN and CDR2 SYGVQD (reference sequence). The CDR3 is 13 residues long. The CDR3 DNA reads TGCGCCAGCAGGCAGGAAAACACCGGGGAGCTGTTTTTT. Encoded protein: CASRQENTGELFF.